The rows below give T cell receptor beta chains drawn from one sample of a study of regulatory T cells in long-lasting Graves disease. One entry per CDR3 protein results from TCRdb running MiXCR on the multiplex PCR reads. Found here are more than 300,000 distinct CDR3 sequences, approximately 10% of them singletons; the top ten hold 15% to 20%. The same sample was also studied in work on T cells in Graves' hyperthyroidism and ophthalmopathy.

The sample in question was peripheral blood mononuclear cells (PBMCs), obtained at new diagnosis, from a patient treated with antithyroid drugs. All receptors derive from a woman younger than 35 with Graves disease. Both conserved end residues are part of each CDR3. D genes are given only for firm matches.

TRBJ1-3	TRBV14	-	CASSLTGGNTIYF
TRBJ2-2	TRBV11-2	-	CASRAWSHLTGELFF
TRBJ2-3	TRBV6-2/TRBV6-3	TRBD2	CASSYEEASGTSDTQYF
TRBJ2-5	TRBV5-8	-	CASSLVGQLRETQYF
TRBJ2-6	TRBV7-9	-	CASTGRNSGANVLTF
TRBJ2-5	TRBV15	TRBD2	CATSIRGTSGETQYF
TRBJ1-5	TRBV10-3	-	CATSGGGEQPQHF
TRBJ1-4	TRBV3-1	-	CASSPFRTNEKLFF
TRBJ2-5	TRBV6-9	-	CASSYRHGAETQYF
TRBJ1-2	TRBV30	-	CAWSKGIDLYNGYTF
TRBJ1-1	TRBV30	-	CAWSRVENTEAFF
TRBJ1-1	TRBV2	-	CASRPTIGTEAFF
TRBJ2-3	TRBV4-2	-	CASTAAGITDTQYF
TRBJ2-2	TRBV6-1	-	CASIFGASNTGELFF
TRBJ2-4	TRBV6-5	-	CASSSRREDYIQYF
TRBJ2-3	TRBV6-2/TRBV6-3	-	CASTRALRRPGTQYF
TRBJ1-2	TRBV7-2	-	CASSPEGQLYGYTF
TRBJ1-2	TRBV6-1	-	CASNGRTYGYTF
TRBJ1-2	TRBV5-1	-	CASSLSIGTFGYTF
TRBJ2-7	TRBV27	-	CASSWDEQYF
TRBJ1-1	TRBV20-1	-	CSARGPVVTTEAFF
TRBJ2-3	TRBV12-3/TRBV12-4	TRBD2	CASSLTRGGPRDTQYF
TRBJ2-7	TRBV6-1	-	CASSPFYEQYF
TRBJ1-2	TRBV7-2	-	CASSLMLTYGYTF
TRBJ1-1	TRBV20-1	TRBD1	CSASRTGRLNTEAFF
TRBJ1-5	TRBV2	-	CASSEQTSNQPQHF